The clone carrying this TCR beta chain was seen repeatedly, ten times or more. This specimen comes from a study of CD8 T cells in ankylosing spondylitis. There are 16 residues in the CDR3. V shed 4 bases and J 2 bases; nucleotides not matched to a gene: 9. CDR1 and CDR2 (germline): MNHEY, SVGAGI. Researchers built TCR beta libraries using quantitative 5'-RACE with molecular barcodes. TCRdb reprocessed the 5' RACE reads via MiXCR and lists one record per CDR3 protein. Of 90,000 to 100,000 distinct CDR3 sequences listed, roughly 8.3% were seen once; the top ten hold roughly 9.9%. Sequencing input: blood, either unsorted or a sorted T cell fraction (not recorded which). The origin of this receptor is a male donor with ankylosing spondylitis or in good health (not recorded which). The gene calls are TRBV6-5 and TRBJ2-5; 8 bases are a match to TRBD1. The CDR3 sequence: CASSSSGGGNQETQYF. The CDR3 region has the DNA TGTGCCAGCAGTTCATCAGGGGGCGGCAATCAAGAGACCCAGTACTTC.